The source of this T cell receptor beta chain is a study of blood T cell repertoires in COVID-19. About the research overall: Acute and convalescent COVID-19 samples came from the United States, Italy and Spain. Nucleic acid was either cDNA or gDNA, and it came from T cells, B-cell-depleted T cells, or PBMCs.

Germline lookup yields CDR1 KGHDR and CDR2 SFDVKD. The CDR3 extends over 16 amino acids. After removal of 5 bases from V and 0 bases from J, the junction contained 5 bases not matched to a gene. Per the original data handling: From reference gene primer amplification, estimates of nucleated cell counts were derived. Sequenced by immunoSEQ multiplex PCR; TCRdb stores in-frame clones only, minus some. From that table come the V and J calls and clone size; the DNA was used to work out D and trimming. Of 100,000 or so clones in the sample, about 75% were seen once. The sequence was collected from an older man with acute or convalescent COVID-19. This chain links TRBV24-1 with TRBJ2-1; 8 bases are a match to TRBD2. Input material: peripheral blood. The CDR3 reads CATSGTGGDSYNEQFF. The CDR3 nucleotides read TGTGCCACCAGTGGGACGGGAGGGGACTCCTACAATGAGCAGTTCTTC.